This TCR beta chain comes out of a study of blood T cell repertoires in COVID-19. Looked up from germline, CDR1 is SGHTS and CDR2 is YDEGEE. Trimming stripped 0 bases from V and 1 base from J, with 5 bases between. This CDR3 has 13 amino acids. Sequencing was performed with immunoSEQ multiplex PCR; in TCRdb, only in-frame clones are kept and a portion is missing. Of roughly 430,000 clones in the sample, 70% to 90% were seen once. Sequencing was performed on PBMCs or T cells enriched from blood (not recorded which). The origin of this receptor is a woman younger than 35 who had been exposed to COVID-19. V and J are TRBV5-8 and TRBJ2-7; D is unclear. The CDR3: CASSLVSSYEQYF. As DNA, the CDR3 is TGTGCCAGCAGCTTGGTATCTTCCTACGAGCAGTACTTC.